Below, 5 T cell receptor beta chains from the same sample are listed, as sequenced in a study of blood T cell repertoires in COVID-19. TCRdb's table, derived via immunoSEQ multiplex PCR, lists solely in-frame clones and lacks some. This sample carries about 89,000 clones, around 88% of them seen once, and the ten largest clones take about 0.51%. Source material: peripheral blood. The receptors were sampled from a man aged 55 to 70 with acute or convalescent COVID-19.

There are a few counts of this clone. The chain carries TRBV18 and TRBJ2-2; D call uncertain. Trimming left V 3 bases short and J 6 bases short, with 8 bases between. Germline V CDR1 and CDR2: KGHSH, LQKENI. The CDR3 contains 13 residues. CDR3 protein: CASSPLVAGELFF. DNA of the CDR3: TGTGCCAGCTCACCCCTTGTAGCCGGGGAGCTGTTTTTT.

This clone was recorded only once. V is TRBV7-8 and J is TRBJ2-1; the D is unclear. V lost 6 bases and J lost 2, with 8 bases in between. CDR1 and CDR2 from the germline V gene are SGHVS and FQNEAQ. CDR3 length: 13 residues. The CDR3: CASRYDTYNEQFF. For the CDR3, the DNA is TGTGCCAGCAGATACGACACCTACAATGAGCAGTTCTTC.

This sequence joins TRBV19 and TRBJ2-5; 9 bases agree with TRBD1. This CDR3 is 13 amino acids long. CDR1 and CDR2 from the germline V gene are LNHDA and SQIVND (reference sequence). The trim removed 5 bases at V and 4 bases at J, leaving 2 bases unmatched. The chain's CDR3 is CASSHRGRETQYF. In DNA, the CDR3 is TGTGCCAGTAGTCACAGGGGGCGAGAGACCCAGTACTTC. Full variable domain (rest looked up from reference TRBV19 and TRBJ2-5): DGGITQSPKYLFRKEGQNVTLSCEQNLNHDAMYWYRQDPGQGLRLIYYSQIVNDFQKGDIAEGYSVSREKKESFPLTVTSAQKNPTAFYLCASSHRGRETQYFGPGTRLLVL.

The J gene is TRBJ2-3, the V gene TRBV27, with D unclear. The ends were cut back, 6 bases at V and 0 bases at J, with 4 bases in the middle. Per the germline V gene, CDR1 is MNHEY and CDR2 is SMNVEV (reference sequence). The CDR3 is 12 amino acids. Written as DNA, the CDR3 is TGTGCCAGCAGCCGGAGCACAGATACGCAGTATTTT. Its translation: CASSRSTDTQYF.

V gene TRBV6-5 combines with J gene TRBJ1-5; D perhaps matches TRBD1 (5 bases). Germline loops: CDR1 MNHEY, CDR2 SVGAGI. This CDR3 comprises 15 residues. V was pared by 0 bases and J by 3 bases, with 9 bases between. CDR3 in DNA: TGTGCCAGCAGTTACTCAAGGGGAATCAATCAGCCCCAGCATTTT. It is translated as CASSYSRGINQPQHF.